The rows below give T cell receptor beta chains drawn from one sample of a study of OX40 agonist ivuxolimab in advanced cancers. Here immunoSEQ multiplex PCR was the method, and the copy in TCRdb shows in-frame clones only, minus some. Of under 95,000 clones in the sample, around nine tenths were seen once. This material consisted of CD4+ or CD8+ T cells sorted from blood, taken in a trial of the OX40 agonist ivuxolimab. These receptors were taken from an adult with an advanced solid tumor such as melanoma, head and neck, liver or kidney cancer. CDR3s include the opening cysteine and the closing phenylalanine or tryptophan. The D gene is left open where the match is weak.

cdr3_aa,cdr3_nt,v_call,j_call,d_call,cdr3_length
CASRATGYTGELFF,TGTGCCAGCAGAGCCACAGGGTACACCGGGGAGCTGTTTTTT,TRBV2,TRBJ2-2,NA,14
CASSQGWTGANYGYTF,TGCGCCAGCAGCCAGGGCTGGACAGGGGCTAACTATGGCTACACCTTC,TRBV4-3,TRBJ1-2,TRBD1,16
CASSPQGASPNTEAFF,TGTGCCAGTAGTCCTCAGGGAGCGTCGCCCAACACTGAAGCTTTCTTT,TRBV19,TRBJ1-1,NA,16
CASSVTGGRTYNEQFF,TGTGCCAGCAGCGTTACAGGGGGTAGGACCTACAATGAGCAGTTCTTC,TRBV9,TRBJ2-1,TRBD1,16
CASSQSPVISGNTIYF,TGTGCCAGCAGCCAAAGTCCGGTTATCTCTGGAAACACCATATATTTT,TRBV11-2,TRBJ1-3,NA,16
CASSLGLLLSTDTQYF,TGTGCCAGCAGCTTGGGGCTCCTACTTAGCACAGATACGCAGTATTTT,TRBV5-5,TRBJ2-3,NA,16
CASSAPRGGYGYTF,TGTGCCAGCAGCGCCCCCCGGGGAGGCTATGGCTACACCTTC,TRBV9,TRBJ1-2,NA,14
CATSRDSSGGRTQYF,TGTGCCACCAGCAGAGATAGCAGCGGGGGTCGGACCCAGTACTTC,TRBV15,TRBJ2-5,TRBD2,15
CASSLDASELYEQYF,TGTGCCAGCAGCTTAGACGCTAGCGAACTCTACGAGCAGTACTTC,TRBV7-2,TRBJ2-7,NA,15
CASSRLGQTSQHF,TGTGCCAGCAGTAGATTGGGACAGACCTCTCAGCATTTT,TRBV6-6,TRBJ1-5,TRBD1,13
CASSPQGQLNEKLFF,TGTGCCAGCAGTCCGCAGGGACAGCTTAATGAAAAACTGTTTTTT,TRBV28,TRBJ1-4,TRBD1,15
CASSPSTEAFF,TGTGCCAGCAGCCCATCCACTGAAGCTTTCTTT,TRBV7-9,TRBJ1-1,NA,11
CASSLARRNEQFF,TGTGCTAGCAGCTTAGCGAGGCGCAATGAGCAGTTCTTC,TRBV7-7,TRBJ2-1,NA,13
CASSASGSTDTQYF,TGTGCCAGTAGTGCCAGCGGGAGCACAGATACGCAGTATTTT,TRBV19,TRBJ2-3,NA,14
CASSLARGPYNEQFF,TGTGCCAGCAGCTTAGCCAGGGGGCCCTACAATGAGCAGTTCTTC,TRBV7-2,TRBJ2-1,TRBD1,15
CASSMTPPADTQYF,TGCGCCAGCAGCATGACCCCCCCGGCAGATACGCAGTATTTT,TRBV5-1,TRBJ2-3,NA,14
CASRTATSNYDYTF,TGTGCCAGCAGAACAGCAACTTCTAACTATGACTACACCTTC,TRBV27,TRBJ1-2,NA,14
CASSIGDQPQHF,TGTGCCAGTAGTATAGGGGATCAGCCCCAGCATTTT,TRBV19,TRBJ1-5,NA,12
CASSYTPGGRNQPQHF,TGTGCCAGCAGCTACACTCCGGGGGGACGGAATCAGCCCCAGCATTTT,TRBV5-6,TRBJ1-5,NA,16
CASSVLADSNQPQHF,TGTGCCAGCAGCGTATTGGCAGATAGCAATCAGCCCCAGCATTTT,TRBV9,TRBJ1-5,NA,15
CASASQGALGYTF,TGTGCCAGCGCCTCTCAGGGGGCCCTCGGCTACACCTTC,TRBV5-4,TRBJ1-2,TRBD1,13
CASSLLGGNADTQYF,TGTGCCAGCAGCCTCTTAGGCGGTAATGCAGATACGCAGTATTTT,TRBV7-9,TRBJ2-3,NA,15
CASSQEGAPGAVYNEQFF,TGTGCCAGCAGCCAAGAGGGAGCCCCGGGGGCTGTATACAATGAGCAGTTCTTC,TRBV4-2,TRBJ2-1,NA,18